The present T cell receptor (beta chain) was sequenced within a study of cytomegalovirus exposure and HLA in healthy donors. The approximately 120-subject validation cohort, separate from the 666-subject first cohort, included the donors. Findings and limits, study-wide: The classifier reportedly diagnosed cytomegalovirus status with high specificity and sensitivity. The study put under 200 TCR beta chains on its list as cytomegalovirus-associated. According to a subsequent analysis, TCR clusters identified in the first cohort showed a tendency to co-occur across the 120 or so validation repertoires.

The assay was immunoSEQ multiplex PCR, and TCRdb's table has in-frame clones only and misses some. The profile shows hundreds of thousands of clones, approximately 83% of them singletons. This clone has only one observation. The target antigen is unknown. The sequenced sample was PBMCs. The source of this sequence is a woman in her thirties in good health and CMV-seropositive.

The CDR3 sequence is CASTPSGRVDTQYF. DNA for the CDR3: TGTGCCAGTACCCCTAGCGGGAGGGTAGATACGCAGTATTTT. This chain connects TRBV2 to TRBJ2-3; TRBD2 agrees at 12 bases. V dropped 9 bases and J dropped 5; count of bases not matched to a gene: 6. Germline lookup yields CDR1 SNHLY and CDR2 FYNNEI. CDR3 length: 14 residues.